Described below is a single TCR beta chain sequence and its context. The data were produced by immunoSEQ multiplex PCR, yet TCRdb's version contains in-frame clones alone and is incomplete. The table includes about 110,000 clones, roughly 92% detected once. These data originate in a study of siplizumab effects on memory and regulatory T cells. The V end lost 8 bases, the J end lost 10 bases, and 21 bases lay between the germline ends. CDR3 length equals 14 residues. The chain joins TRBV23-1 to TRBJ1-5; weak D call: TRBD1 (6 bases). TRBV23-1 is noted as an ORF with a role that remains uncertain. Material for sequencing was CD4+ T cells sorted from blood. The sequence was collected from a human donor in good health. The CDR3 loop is CASREGDGYIPQHF. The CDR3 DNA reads TGCGCCAGCCGGGAGGGGGACGGTTATATCCCCCAGCATTTT.